This T cell receptor (beta chain) was sequenced during a study of shared clonotypes between healthy human individuals. Study results and caveats: Represented diversity (both genetic and exposure-history) was limited by the small number of donors.

This CDR3 is 13 amino acids long. Trimming removed 4 bases from V and 5 bases from J; junction bases left unmatched: 6. From germline, CDR1 is SQVTM and CDR2 ANQGSEA. Assay used: immunoSEQ multiplex PCR; TCRdb lists only in-frame clones, some missing. The sample includes nearly 500,000 clones, 60% to 85% of them seen just once. For this clone: Its antigen is currently unknown.

The chain recombines TRBV29-1 with TRBJ2-7, with 9 bases fitting TRBD2. This TCR was sampled from a woman aged 40 to 50 in good health. Some clones in this sample may be carry-over from other donors' samples. The sample was PBMCs. The CDR3 loop reads CSVVDSGSHEQYF. For the CDR3, the DNA is TGCAGCGTTGTAGATAGCGGGAGCCACGAGCAGTACTTC.